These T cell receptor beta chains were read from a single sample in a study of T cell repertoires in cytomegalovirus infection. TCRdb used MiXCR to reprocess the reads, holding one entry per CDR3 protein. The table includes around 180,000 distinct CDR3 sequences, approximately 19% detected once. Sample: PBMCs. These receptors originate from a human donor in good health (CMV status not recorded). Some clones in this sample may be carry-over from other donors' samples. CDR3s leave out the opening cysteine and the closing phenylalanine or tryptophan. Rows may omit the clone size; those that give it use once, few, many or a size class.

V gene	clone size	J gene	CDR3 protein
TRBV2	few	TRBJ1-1	ASMNTEAF
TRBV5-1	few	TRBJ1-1	ASSLVGEMNTEAF
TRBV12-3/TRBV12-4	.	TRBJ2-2	ASTQGRNTGELF
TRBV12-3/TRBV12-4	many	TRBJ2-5	ASSLRQETQY
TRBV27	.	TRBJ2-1	ASSKPGQRGNEQF
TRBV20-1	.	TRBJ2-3	SARGRGSNSRTDTQY
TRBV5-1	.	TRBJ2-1	ASSAEGLAGVNEQF
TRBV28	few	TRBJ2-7	ASSYGTGNYEQY
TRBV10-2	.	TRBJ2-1	ASSETSGGSYNEQF
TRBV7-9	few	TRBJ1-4	ASSLGGANEKLF
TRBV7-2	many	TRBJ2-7	ASSLWDRGTYEQY
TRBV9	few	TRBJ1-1	ASSPRAGQDTEAF
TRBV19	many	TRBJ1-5	ASSPMRTQPQH
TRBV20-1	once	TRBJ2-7	SASAQGGSYEQY
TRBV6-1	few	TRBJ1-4	ASSRTGNAEKLF
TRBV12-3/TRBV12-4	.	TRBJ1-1	ASRIKGQGVTPTEAF
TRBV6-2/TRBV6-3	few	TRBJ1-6	ASTLLGLYNSPLH
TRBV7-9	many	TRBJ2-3	ASSNPWGRGDTQY
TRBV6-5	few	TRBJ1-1	ASSWIPGQGMNTEAF
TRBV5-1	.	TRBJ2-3	ASSSSESPRTGTDTQY
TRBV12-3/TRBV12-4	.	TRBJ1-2	ASSPGTGGWYGYT
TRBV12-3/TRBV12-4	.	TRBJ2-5	ASRGTGGRETQY
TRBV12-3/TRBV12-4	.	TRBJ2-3	ASSLTGLTSTDTQY
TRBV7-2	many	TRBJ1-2	ASSGSGTRGGYT
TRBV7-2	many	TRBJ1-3	ASSTHSGNTIY
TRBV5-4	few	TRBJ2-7	ASSPWTSGRMSAEQY
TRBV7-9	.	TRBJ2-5	ASSSEGGWGETQY
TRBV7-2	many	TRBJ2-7	ASREDTYEQY
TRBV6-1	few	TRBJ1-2	ASRRGSGNYGYT
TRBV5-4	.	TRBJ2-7	ASSLTGGWYEQY
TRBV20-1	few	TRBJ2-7	SARDRNHSYEQY
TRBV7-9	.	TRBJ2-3	ASSLREVPTSTDTQY
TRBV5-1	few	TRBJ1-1	ASSWTANTEAF
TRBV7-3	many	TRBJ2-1	ASSPLAGSYNEQF
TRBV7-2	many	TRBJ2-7	ASSSGQGFSYEQY
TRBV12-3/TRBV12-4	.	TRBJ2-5	ASSTSGGSETQY
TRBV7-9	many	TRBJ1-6	ASSEATYVDSPLH
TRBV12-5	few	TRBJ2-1	ASSLGENEQF
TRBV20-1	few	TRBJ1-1	SAAGRVTDTEAF
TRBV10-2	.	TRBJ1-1	ASSGRGGSWNTEAF
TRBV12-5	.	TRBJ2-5	ASGLWAGPETQY
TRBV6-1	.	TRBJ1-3	ASSRGQGASGNTIY
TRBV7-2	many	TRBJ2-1	ASSLKGRYNEQF
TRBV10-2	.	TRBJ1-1	ASSQRNGANTEAF
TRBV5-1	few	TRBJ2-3	ASSLTDRERPTDTQY
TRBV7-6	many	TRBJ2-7	ASGLTSGETYEQY
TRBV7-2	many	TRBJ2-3	ASSLVRGSRSDTQY
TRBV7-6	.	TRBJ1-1	ASSLLQGKNTEAF
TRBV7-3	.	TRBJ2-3	ASSPLAGSTDTQY
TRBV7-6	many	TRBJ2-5	ASSLGLAGETQY
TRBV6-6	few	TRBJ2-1	ASGSDEQF
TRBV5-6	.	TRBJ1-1	ASSLGGQGAEAF
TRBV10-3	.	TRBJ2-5	AISEGFRTGGQETQY
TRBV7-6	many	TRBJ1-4	ASSLYGISTNEKLF
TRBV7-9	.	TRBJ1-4	ASSSDRENEKLF
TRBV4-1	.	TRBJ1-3	ASSQRVGDTIY
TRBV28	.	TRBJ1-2	ASLQGHGYT